The 21 T cell receptor beta chains below were found in one sample sequenced in a study of spatial heterogeneity in lung cancer (dated by TCRdb to about 2019). Library creation used 5' RACE. Sequenced on a NextSeq 500. TCRdb reprocessed the public reads (quality trimming at Q25 with fastp, clone calling with MiXCR) and kept in-frame beta chains. Each record represents a unique CDR3 protein, reported with the most common genes and DNA among its rows. Across this sample there are tens of thousands of distinct CDR3 sequences, with around 21% seen only once. Roughly 6% of the sample is taken by the ten largest. This specimen's time point label, interpreted: sample taken at primary tumor resection. Whole RNA extracted from tumor and nontumor lung tissue, or from cryopreserved PBMC samples, was used for TCR sequencing without cell sorting. Sequences were derived from PBMCs, sampled at surgery. Receptors originate from a male donor with early-stage non-small cell lung cancer.

This clonotype has at least ten counts. The chain carries TRBV27 and TRBJ1-5; D possibly corresponds to TRBD1 (6 bases). This CDR3 has 15 residues. Trimming took off 10 bases at V and 3 bases at J, with 19 bases between the two ends. CDR1 is MNHEY and CDR2 is SMNVEV in the germline V gene (reference sequence). The CDR3 sequence is CATSRDIDFNQPQHF. The CDR3 bases are TGTGCCACCTCGAGGGACATAGACTTCAATCAGCCCCAGCATTTT.

This clonotype was recorded a few times. The chain uses TRBV7-2 and TRBJ2-1, with 14 bases identical to TRBD2. This CDR3 contains 15 residues. V lost 4 bases, J lost 10 bases, and 6 bases stayed unmatched. Germline CDR1 reads SGHTA; CDR2 reads FQGNSA. The CDR3 reads CASSSFGTSGREQFF. CDR3 nucleotide sequence: TGTGCCAGCAGCTCGTTTGGGACTAGCGGGAGAGAGCAGTTCTTC.

This clonotype occurred a few times. CDR3 DNA sequence: TGCGCCAGCGCTTCCAACAGGGAAGTAGACACTGAAGCTTTCTTT. Its protein is CASASNREVDTEAFF. The V gene is TRBV5-1, the J gene TRBJ1-1; TRBD1 might be the D (6 bases). Per germline, CDR1 SGHRS and CDR2 YFSETQ. V was shortened by 7 bases and J by 3 bases, with 19 bases between the two germline ends. This CDR3 has 15 residues.

This clonotype has more than one count but fewer than ten. In DNA, the CDR3 is TGTGCCAGCAGCCCGCGCGCAGGGACCCAAGAGACCCAGTACTTC. Translation gives CASSPRAGTQETQYF. The rearrangement links TRBV14 to TRBJ2-5; either TRBD1 or TRBD2 may fit D (5 bases each). Trimming took off 4 bases at V and 1 base at J, with 13 bases between the two ends. CDR3 size: 15 residues. Looked up from germline, CDR1 is SGHDN and CDR2 is FVKESK.

The rearrangement joins TRBV11-3 to TRBJ2-3; 10 positions agree with TRBD1. Per germline, CDR1 SGHNT and CDR2 YENEEA. CDR3 length equals 16 residues. V lost 5 bases to trimming and J lost 5 bases; unmatched junction nucleotides: 10. CDR3 DNA sequence: TGTGCCAGCAGCCTTCCGGGACAGGGGTTGGGAGATACGCAGTATTTT. Amino acid sequence: CASSLPGQGLGDTQYF. Complete variable domain (other parts from reference TRBV11-3 and TRBJ2-3): EAGVVQSPRYKIIEKKQPVAFWCNPISGHNTLYWYLQNLGQGPELLIRYENEEAVDDSQLPKDRFSAERLKGVDSTLKIQPAELGDSAVYLCASSLPGQGLGDTQYFGPGTRLTVL.

The chain has TRBV7-3 and TRBJ2-1; D not certain. V gave up 5 bases and J gave up 9 bases, with 17 bases separating them. Germline assignment: CDR1 SGHTA and CDR2 FQGTGA. The CDR3 contains 14 residues. CDR3 nucleotide sequence: TGTGCCAGCAGCGGCGGCCCAAACAACGGTGAGCAGTTCTTC. It encodes CASSGGPNNGEQFF.

V usage is TRBV7-2 and J usage is TRBJ2-1, with a weak D call TRBD1 (5 bases). V gave up 6 bases and J gave up 1 base, with 13 bases separating them. Germline CDR1 and CDR2: SGHTA and FQGNSA. The length of the CDR3 is 15 residues. The CDR3 DNA reads as TGTGCCAGCAGTCTTAGTCAGGGATCCTACAATGAGCAGTTCTTC. The encoded protein is CASSLSQGSYNEQFF.

This clonotype turned up a few times. The rearrangement links TRBV6-2 or TRBV6-3 to TRBJ2-3, with TRBD1 matching over 7 bases. V trimming: 9 bases; J trimming: 3 bases; junction bases outside the gene matches: 9. This CDR3 contains 14 residues. Germline assignment: CDR1 MNHEY and CDR2 SVGEGT. In DNA, the CDR3 is TGTGCCAGTCGAAGAGGGGGCAATACAGATACGCAGTATTTT. Its protein is CASRRGGNTDTQYF.

The rearrangement joins TRBV19 to TRBJ1-5; TRBD1 might be the D (5 bases). Looked up from germline, CDR1 is LNHDA and CDR2 is SQIVND (reference sequence). CDR3 length: 13 amino acids. The V end was cut by 5 bases, the J end by 3 bases, with 8 bases between. This chain's CDR3 is CASSAGINQPQHF. DNA of the CDR3: TGTGCCAGTAGTGCAGGGATCAATCAGCCCCAGCATTTT.

The chain has TRBV29-1 and TRBJ2-3; TRBD2 matches 8 bases. The germline V gene encodes CDR1 SQVTM and CDR2 ANQGSEA. This CDR3 has 12 residues. The trim removed 3 bases at V and 12 bases at J, leaving 8 bases unmatched. The CDR3 coding sequence is TGCAGCGTTGATCCCGGGGGGGACACACAGTATTTT. It codes for CSVDPGGDTQYF.

The chain is built from TRBV5-4 and TRBJ2-1, with 7 bases lining up with TRBD2. The CDR3 length is 15 residues. From germline, CDR1 is SGHNT and CDR2 YYREEE (reference sequence). Trimming took 0 bases from V and 9 from J; bases not matched to a gene: 9. The CDR3 region has the DNA TGTGCCAGCAGCTTGGTGGCGGGAGAGGTGCGTGAGCAGTTCTTC. Residues: CASSLVAGEVREQFF.

This clonotype was counted a few times. V is TRBV9 and J is TRBJ2-6, with D unclear. The CDR3 spans 16 residues. V was cut by 0 bases and J by 0 bases, with 7 bases left in between. Germline CDR1 reads SGDLS; CDR2 reads YYNGEE. The CDR3 sequence is CASSVDGYSGANVLTF. The DNA for the CDR3 is TGTGCCAGCAGCGTAGATGGGTACTCTGGGGCCAACGTCCTGACTTTC.

The chain is built from TRBV28 and TRBJ2-1, with D perhaps TRBD2 (5 bases). Germline values: CDR1 MDHEN, CDR2 SYDVKM. V was trimmed by 7 bases and J by 0 bases, leaving 13 bases between them. The CDR3 totals 15 residues. The CDR3 bases are TGTGCCAGCACCACGAGCGGCGCCTCCTACAATGAGCAGTTCTTC. Encoded protein: CASTTSGASYNEQFF. Complete variable domain (other parts from reference TRBV28 and TRBJ2-1): DVKVTQSSRYLVKRTGEKVFLECVQDMDHENMFWYRQDPGLGLRLIYFSYDVKMKEKGDIPEGYSVSREKKERFSLILESASTNQTSMYLCASTTSGASYNEQFFGPGTRLTVL.

The chain joins TRBV7-8 to TRBJ1-3, with D perhaps matching TRBD1 (5 bases). The CDR3 has 15 residues. Germline-derived CDR1 and CDR2 are SGHVS and FQNEAQ. The V gene lost 7 bases and the J gene lost 2 bases, with 15 bases spanning the gap. CDR3 region: CASTQGRVAGNTIYF. The DNA of the CDR3 is TGTGCCAGCACCCAGGGAAGGGTAGCTGGAAACACCATATATTTT. Full variable domain (missing parts from reference TRBV7-8 and TRBJ1-3): GAGVSQSPRYKVAKRGQDVALRCDPISGHVSLFWYQQALGQGPEFLTYFQNEAQLDKSGLPSDRFFAERPEGSVSTLKIQRTQQEDSAVYLCASTQGRVAGNTIYFGEGSWLTVV.

This clonotype was observed a handful of times. V and J are TRBV28 and TRBJ2-7; a weak D match, TRBD1 (5 bases). CDR3 length: 15 residues. CDR1 and CDR2 (germline): MDHEN, SYDVKM. V was clipped by 7 bases and J by 1 base, with 17 bases between them. CDR3 region: CASKHLDSSSYEQYF. The CDR3 region has the DNA TGTGCCAGCAAACATTTAGACAGCTCTTCCTACGAGCAGTACTTC.

This clonotype was counted only a few times. The chain links TRBV7-2 to TRBJ2-1; D unclear. Germline-derived CDR1 and CDR2 are SGHTA and FQGNSA. Trimming stripped 0 bases from V and 9 bases from J, with 3 bases between. This CDR3 has 11 amino acids. In DNA, the CDR3 is TGTGCCAGCAGCTTAGCACTTGAGCAGTTCTTC. Its protein is CASSLALEQFF. Based on the CDR3 plus reference TRBV7-2 and TRBJ2-1, the full variable domain is GAGVSQSPSNKVTEKGKDVELRCDPISGHTALYWYRQSLGQGLEFLIYFQGNSAPDKSGLPSDRFSAERTGGSVSTLTIQRTQQEDSAVYLCASSLALEQFFGPGTRLTVL.

Comments on this clonotype: Germline and junction disagree at one end, which may indicate a read error. V usage is TRBV5-1 and J usage is TRBJ2-7; 9 nucleotides line up with TRBD1. The CDR3 sequence is 15 residues long. The germline CDR1 and CDR2 sequences are SGHRS and YFSETQ. As DNA, the CDR3 is TGCGCCAGCGGCTTCGAACAGGGGGCTCCATACGAGCAGTACTTC. It translates to CASGFEQGAPYEQYF.

This clonotype was seen only a few times. The chain carries TRBV12-3 or TRBV12-4 and TRBJ2-7, with D hard to call. With 5 bases removed from V and 2 bases from J, the gap between germline ends came to 4 bases. The CDR3 runs 11 residues. The CDR3 is CASSLPYEQYF. Written as DNA, the CDR3 is TGTGCCAGCAGTCTACCCTACGAGCAGTACTTC.

The rearrangement uses TRBV28 and TRBJ2-7; possible D gene TRBD1, 5 bases. Between the trimmed V and J ends, which lost 5 bases and 7 bases, there was a span of 15 bases. Per germline, CDR1 MDHEN and CDR2 SYDVKM. This CDR3 has 13 residues. The CDR3 region has the DNA TGTGCCAGCAGTCTCCGACAGCCCCCAGAGCAGTACTTC. Protein product: CASSLRQPPEQYF.

This clonotype has just a few counts. The chain joins TRBV28 to TRBJ1-5; 7 bases are shared with TRBD1. The CDR3 has 18 amino acids. After removal of 7 bases from V and 0 bases from J, the junction contained 15 bases not matched to a gene. Germline CDR1 and CDR2: MDHEN and SYDVKM. The CDR3: CASNPTRDSLNSNQPQHF. The CDR3 bases are TGTGCCAGCAATCCAACCCGGGACAGCCTCAATAGCAATCAGCCCCAGCATTTT.

This clonotype showed up just a few times. This chain links TRBV5-1 with TRBJ2-6, with D hard to call. The V gene lost 0 bases and the J gene lost 0 bases, with 7 bases spanning the gap. The CDR3 has 16 amino acids. CDR1 and CDR2 (germline): SGHRS, YFSETQ. The CDR3 loop reads CASSLAPGSGANVLTF. In DNA, the CDR3 is TGCGCCAGCAGCTTGGCCCCAGGCTCTGGGGCCAACGTCCTGACTTTC.